A selection of T cell receptor beta chains follows, all from one sample in a study of blood T cell repertoires in COVID-19. The table came from immunoSEQ multiplex PCR; TCRdb's copy has only in-frame clones and leaves some out. The sample includes about 430,000 clones, over 75% of them seen just once. Sequenced material: PBMCs or T cells enriched from blood (not recorded which). The receptors derive from a man aged 25-45 years who had recovered from COVID-19. The CDR3 runs from the conserved cysteine through the conserved F or W. Fields, in order: J gene, V gene, clone size, D gene, CDR3 DNA, CDR3 protein. The D gene is left open where the match is weak. Some rows mark clone size as missing; the rest say once, few, many or name a class of expanded clone.

TRBJ1-3	TRBV6-5	NA	TRBD1	TGTGCCAGCAGTCCCAGGACAGGGGACACCATATATTTT	CASSPRTGDTIYF
TRBJ2-7	TRBV10-3	once	NA	TGTGCCATCAGCGACTCGGGGTACGAGCAGTACTTC	CAISDSGYEQYF
TRBJ2-3	TRBV5-1	NA	TRBD2	TGCGCCAGCAGCACAGGGACTAGCGGGAGTCCGTCAGATACGCAGTATTTT	CASSTGTSGSPSDTQYF
TRBJ1-1	TRBV20-1	NA	NA	TGCAGTGCCTCCGGGGGGCCTGAAGCTTTCTTT	CSASGGPEAFF
TRBJ2-7	TRBV6-5	NA	NA	TGTGCCAGCAGAAAACAAGGGGTCTACGAGCAGTACTTC	CASRKQGVYEQYF
TRBJ1-5	TRBV28	NA	NA	TGTGCCAGCACCAGTTTCCCCAGGACAGACAATCAGCCCCAGCATTTT	CASTSFPRTDNQPQHF
TRBJ2-7	TRBV28	NA	TRBD2	TGTGCCAGCTTGGGACTAGCGGATCTATTAACTTCCTACGAGCAGTACTTC	CASLGLADLLTSYEQYF
TRBJ2-1	TRBV6-5	NA	NA	TGTGCCAGCATGAGTGGGAGCTCCTACAATGAGCAGTTCTTC	CASMSGSSYNEQFF
TRBJ2-5	TRBV28	NA	NA	TGTGCCAGCAGTCCCCGTATGGGGCATTACCAAGAGACCCAGTACTTC	CASSPRMGHYQETQYF
TRBJ1-5	TRBV27	NA	NA	TGTGCCAGCAGTTTATCAATTTATCCGGGCAATCAGCCCCAGCATTTT	CASSLSIYPGNQPQHF
TRBJ2-3	TRBV3-1/TRBV3-2	NA	NA	TGTGCCAGCAGTCCCCGGGGGGCGGGCCCTAGCACAGATACGCAGTATTTT	CASSPRGAGPSTDTQYF
TRBJ2-2	TRBV29-1	NA	TRBD2	TGCAGCGCCTCCGGGACTATAACCGGGGAGCTGTTTTTT	CSASGTITGELFF
TRBJ1-2	TRBV3-1/TRBV3-2	NA	NA	TGTGCCAGCAGCCACGACCGCTCATTTAGGGGTGTGGGCTACACCTTC	CASSHDRSFRGVGYTF
TRBJ2-7	TRBV4-2	NA	NA	TGTGCCAGCAGCCTGGAGATAGGCAGCGAGCAGTACTTC	CASSLEIGSEQYF
TRBJ1-2	TRBV21-1	NA	NA	TGTGCCAGCCCTATACCCGCCAGGGGGTATGGCTACACCTTC	CASPIPARGYGYTF
TRBJ2-2	TRBV11-2	NA	NA	TGTGCCAGCAGTCTCGGTGAGGGGGAGCTGTTTTTT	CASSLGEGELFF
TRBJ2-7	TRBV11-2	NA	TRBD1	TGTGCCAGCAGCTTAGGGGACAGTCCTTCCTACGAGCAGTACTTC	CASSLGDSPSYEQYF
TRBJ2-7	TRBV15	NA	TRBD1	TGTGCCACCAGCAGAAAGACAGGGGGCTTGGGCGAGCAGTACTTC	CATSRKTGGLGEQYF
TRBJ2-1	TRBV4-1	NA	NA	TGCGCCAGCAGCCAAGGCGCCGGAGGAGGTGAGCAGTTCTTC	CASSQGAGGGEQFF
TRBJ2-5	TRBV28	few	TRBD1	TGTGCCAGCAGTACCACAGGGGGCTACCAAGAGACCCAGTACTTC	CASSTTGGYQETQYF
TRBJ2-1	TRBV10-3	NA	NA	TGTGCCATCAGTGGCGGGACAGCGAGCTACAATGAGCAGTTCTTC	CAISGGTASYNEQFF
TRBJ2-3	TRBV28	once	TRBD2	TGTGCCAGCAGTTCAGGAGCGGGAAATCGTGGGGGCACAGATACGCAGTATTTT	CASSSGAGNRGGTDTQYF
TRBJ1-5	TRBV19	NA	NA	TGTGCCAGTAGCCCGAAGGGGAACCAGCCCCAGCATTTT	CASSPKGNQPQHF
TRBJ1-2	TRBV28	NA	NA	TGTGCCAGCAGTTTACGACAGATCTATGGCTACACCTTC	CASSLRQIYGYTF
TRBJ2-7	TRBV29-1	once	TRBD2	TGCAGCGCCACTAGCGGAGAAAGAGCCACAGACTCCTACGAGCAGTACTTC	CSATSGERATDSYEQYF
TRBJ2-1	TRBV5-4	NA	TRBD2	TGTGCCAGCAGCCGTTCGGGACTAGCGGGAGGGAATGAGCAGTTCTTC	CASSRSGLAGGNEQFF
TRBJ2-2	TRBV3-1/TRBV3-2	NA	TRBD2	TGTGCCAGCAGCCAAGTGCTAGCGGGAGGCAGCGGGGAGCTGTTTTTT	CASSQVLAGGSGELFF
TRBJ2-1	TRBV6-5	once	NA	TGTGCCAGCAGCCCCACGTTCGGTCGATACAATGAGCAGTTCTTC	CASSPTFGRYNEQFF
TRBJ1-3	TRBV21-1	NA	NA	TGTGCCAGCAGGTGGCACAGGCGTTACTCTGGAAACACCATATATTTT	CASRWHRRYSGNTIYF
TRBJ1-2	TRBV5-1	NA	TRBD1	TGCGCCAGCAGCCCGGGGACAGGGGGCAATGGCTACACCTTC	CASSPGTGGNGYTF
TRBJ2-7	TRBV7-9	NA	NA	TGTGCCAGCAGCTTACCCGAGGGTACTTCGTACGAGCAGTACTTC	CASSLPEGTSYEQYF
TRBJ1-1	TRBV27	NA	TRBD1	TGTGCCAGCGGTCTAGGAGGGGGACAGGGGCAGAACACTGAAGCTTTCTTT	CASGLGGGQGQNTEAFF
TRBJ1-5	TRBV28	NA	NA	TGTGCCAGCTCCCAGAGGCCCAATCAGCCCCAGCATTTT	CASSQRPNQPQHF
TRBJ2-2	TRBV18	once	NA	TGTGCCAGCTCACTCCTTACCGGGGAGCTGTTTTTT	CASSLLTGELFF
TRBJ2-5	TRBV28	NA	TRBD1	TGTGCCAGCAGTTTATTGCAGGGGGCGAAGGTTCAAGAGACCCAGTACTTC	CASSLLQGAKVQETQYF
TRBJ2-7	TRBV18	NA	TRBD2	TGTGCCAGCTCACCAGCTAGCGGGAGGGAATACGAGCAGTACTTC	CASSPASGREYEQYF
TRBJ2-2	TRBV2	NA	NA	TGTGCCAGCAGTGAGTCAGATTTAGCTGGGGAGCTGTTTTTT	CASSESDLAGELFF
TRBJ2-7	TRBV18	NA	NA	TGTGCCAGCTCACCCACAGCCTTCTCCTACGAGCAGTACTTC	CASSPTAFSYEQYF
TRBJ2-7	TRBV28	NA	NA	TGTGCCAGCAGTTTCACCAGGGAGCAGTACTTC	CASSFTREQYF
TRBJ1-2	TRBV19	NA	NA	TGTGCCAGTAGTATAGTCGGGCAGGGAAGCTACACCTTC	CASSIVGQGSYTF
TRBJ2-2	TRBV18	NA	NA	TGTGCCAGCTCACCACCAGAGTTCGGGGGACAGCTGAACACCGGGGAGCTGTTTTTT	CASSPPEFGGQLNTGELFF
TRBJ2-1	TRBV5-1	NA	TRBD2	TGCGCCAGCAGCCCGCTGACTAGCGGGAACGTGGGTGAGCAGTTCTTC	CASSPLTSGNVGEQFF
TRBJ1-5	TRBV12-3/TRBV12-4	NA	NA	TGTGCCAGCACCACGAATGCGGATCAGCCCCAGCATTTT	CASTTNADQPQHF
TRBJ1-2	TRBV5-4	NA	NA	TGTGCCAGCAGCTTAGTCGGTGGTGGCTACACCTTC	CASSLVGGGYTF
TRBJ2-3	TRBV6-1	NA	NA	TGTGCCAGCAGTGAATCCCCTGTCCCCACAGATACGCAGTATTTT	CASSESPVPTDTQYF
TRBJ1-1	TRBV2	NA	NA	TGTGCCAGCACCAATGACATAAACACTGAAGCTTTCTTT	CASTNDINTEAFF
TRBJ2-1	TRBV19	once	TRBD1	TGTGCCAGTAGTATGGGGACAGCCCAGCGGAATGAGCAGTTCTTC	CASSMGTAQRNEQFF
TRBJ1-5	TRBV7-2	NA	NA	TGTGCCAGCAGCTTAGATTCGCGTAGCAATCAGCCCCAGCATTTT	CASSLDSRSNQPQHF
TRBJ2-7	TRBV10-2	NA	NA	TGCGCCAGCGGGAGTGGCACCTACGAGCAGTACTTC	CASGSGTYEQYF
TRBJ1-5	TRBV10-3	NA	TRBD1	TGTGCCATCAGTGCCGGGACAGGCGACGGTCAGCCCCAGCATTTT	CAISAGTGDGQPQHF
TRBJ2-5	TRBV5-1	NA	TRBD1	TGCGCCAGCACTCCCGGGACAGGGGGCCAAGAGACCCAGTACTTC	CASTPGTGGQETQYF
TRBJ1-5	TRBV30	NA	NA	TGTGCCTGGATTATACAGGGCTATCAGCCCCAGCATTTT	CAWIIQGYQPQHF
TRBJ1-1	TRBV6-5	NA	NA	TGTGCCAGCAGATCCATTTGGAACACTGAAGCTTTCTTT	CASRSIWNTEAFF
TRBJ1-1	TRBV7-2	once	NA	TGTGCCAGCAGCTTAGTACGCGCCACTGAAGCTTTCTTT	CASSLVRATEAFF
TRBJ1-6	TRBV4-1	NA	NA	TGCGCCAGCAGCCAAGCTCCTCGCGGGGGGGCTCGTGCACCCCTCCACTTT	CASSQAPRGGARAPLHF